This T cell receptor beta chain is drawn from a study of T cell changes during pregnancy in multiple sclerosis. Some clones are missing from TCRdb's copy, which holds only in-frame ones; the method was immunoSEQ multiplex PCR. The sample yields 50,000 to 80,000 clones, around nine tenths seen once. Germline V gene lookup returns CDR1 LNHDA and CDR2 SQIVND (reference sequence). This CDR3 is built from 15 residues. V was pared by 8 bases and J by 0 bases, with 8 bases of the junction left unmatched. This chain connects TRBV19 to TRBJ1-1; TRBD1 matches 8 bases. Sequencing was performed on peripheral blood, taken in the second trimester of pregnancy. The receptor's source is a female donor with multiple sclerosis, enrolled in a pregnancy study. CDR3 protein: CASGRTGYMNTEAFF. In nucleotides, the CDR3 is TGTGCCAGTGGCCGGACAGGGTACATGAACACTGAAGCTTTCTTT.